This T cell receptor (beta chain) is drawn from a study of CXCR3-negative and CXCR3-positive naive CD8 T cells. Naive CD8+ T cells displayed a CD45RO-CCR7+CD27+CD95- phenotype. From germline, CDR1 is SQVTM and CDR2 ANQGSEA. The CDR3 spans 16 residues. The libraries of TRB cDNA were prepared using 5' RACE with UMI labels. For each CDR3 protein, TCRdb gives one entry from its re-call of the 5' RACE reads, without DNA. The sample's table shows about 130,000 distinct CDR3 sequences. General study results and limits: Both naive subsets showed comparably high diversity, and memory CD8+ cells showed much lower diversity. Greater hydrophobicity was found in TRB CDR3s of CXCR3-positive naive cells than of CXCR3-negative naive cells. The majority of assays used fresh PBMCs, and CXCR3 expression partially decreased after cryopreservation.

As regards this clonotype: The antigen is undetermined.

This chain links TRBV29-1 with TRBJ2-4; TCRdb picks TRBD2, but there is no DNA to check that call. The clonotype was recovered from a human donor in good health. Some clones in this sample may be carry-over from other donors' samples. The sample consisted of naive CXCR3- CD8+ T cells from blood. Subset described: CD45RO-CCR7+CD27+CD95- naive CD8+ T cells lacking CXCR3 (TNR3-). CDR3 protein: CSVLREGSPAKNIQYF.